Described below is a single TCR beta chain sequence and its context. The antigen remains unidentified. Mismatch with germline at one junction end may stem from a read error. Germline CDR1 is MNHNY and CDR2 is SVGAGI (reference sequence). The CDR3 has 15 amino acids. Amplification used 60 Vbeta primers and 13 Jbeta primers. Libraries were prepared by immunoSEQ multiplex PCR; TCRdb keeps only in-frame clonotypes and omits some of them. The table lists about 130,000 clones, approximately 80% of them singletons. The data belong to a study of cytomegalovirus exposure and HLA in healthy donors. Overall study findings and caveats: For TCR beta chains, V- and J-gene trimming was later linked to a missense DCLRE1C variant. Later on, an analysis showed TCR association rates differing by HLA locus, with DRB1 the most and HLA-C the fewest. CMV antigen specificity was confirmed in vitro for three CMV-associated chains.

The source is a young man in good health and CMV-seronegative. V is TRBV6-6 and J is TRBJ1-1, with D hard to call. Sequenced sample: PBMCs. CDR3: CASSYSGGGNAEAFF. The CDR3, as DNA: TGTGCCAGCAGTTACTCGGGTGGAGGGAACGCTGAAGCTTTCTTT.